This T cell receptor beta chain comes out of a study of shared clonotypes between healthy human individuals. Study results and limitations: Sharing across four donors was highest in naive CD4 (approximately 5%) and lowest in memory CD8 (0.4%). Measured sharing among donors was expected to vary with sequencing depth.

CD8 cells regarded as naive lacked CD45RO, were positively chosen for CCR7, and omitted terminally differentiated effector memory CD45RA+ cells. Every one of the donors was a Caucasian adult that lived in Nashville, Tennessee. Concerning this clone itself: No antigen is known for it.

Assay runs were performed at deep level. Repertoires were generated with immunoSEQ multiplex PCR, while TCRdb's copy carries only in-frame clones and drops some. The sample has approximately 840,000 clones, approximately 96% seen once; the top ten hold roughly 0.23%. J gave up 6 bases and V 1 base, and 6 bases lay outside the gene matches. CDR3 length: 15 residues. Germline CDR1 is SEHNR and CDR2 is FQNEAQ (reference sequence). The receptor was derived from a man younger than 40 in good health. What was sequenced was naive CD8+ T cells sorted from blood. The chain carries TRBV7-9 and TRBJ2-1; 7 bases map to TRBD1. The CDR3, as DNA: TGTGCCAGCAGCTTAGGGTATCGACAGGGCAATGAGCAGTTCTTC. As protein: CASSLGYRQGNEQFF.